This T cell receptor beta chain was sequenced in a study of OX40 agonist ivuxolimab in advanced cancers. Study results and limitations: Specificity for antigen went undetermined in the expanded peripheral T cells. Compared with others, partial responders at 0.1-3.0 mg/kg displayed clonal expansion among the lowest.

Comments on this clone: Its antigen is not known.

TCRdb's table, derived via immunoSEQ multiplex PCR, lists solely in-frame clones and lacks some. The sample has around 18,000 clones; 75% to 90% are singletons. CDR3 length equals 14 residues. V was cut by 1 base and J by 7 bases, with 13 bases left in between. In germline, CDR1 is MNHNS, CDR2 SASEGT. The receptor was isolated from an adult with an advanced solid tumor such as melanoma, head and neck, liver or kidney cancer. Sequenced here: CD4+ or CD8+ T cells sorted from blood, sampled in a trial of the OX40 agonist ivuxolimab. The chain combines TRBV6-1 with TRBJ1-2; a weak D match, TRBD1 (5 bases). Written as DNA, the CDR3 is TGTGCCAGCAGTGAAGTTGGAAGGGGAACTGGCTACACCTTC. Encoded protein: CASSEVGRGTGYTF.